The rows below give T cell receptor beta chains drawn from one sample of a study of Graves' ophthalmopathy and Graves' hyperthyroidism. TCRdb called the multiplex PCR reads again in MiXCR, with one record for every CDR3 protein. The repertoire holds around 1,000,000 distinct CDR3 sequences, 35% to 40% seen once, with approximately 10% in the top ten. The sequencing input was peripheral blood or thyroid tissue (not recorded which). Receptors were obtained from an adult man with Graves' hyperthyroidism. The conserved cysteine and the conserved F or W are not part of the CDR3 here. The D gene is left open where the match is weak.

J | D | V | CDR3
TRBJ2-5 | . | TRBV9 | ASSDGTQEAQY
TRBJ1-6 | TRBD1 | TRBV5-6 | ASSLWQGGSPLH
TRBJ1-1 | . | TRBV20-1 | SARTYSWWHTEAF
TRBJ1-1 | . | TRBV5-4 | ASTLPSGAGSTEAF
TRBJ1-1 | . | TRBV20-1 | SARPGTMEAF
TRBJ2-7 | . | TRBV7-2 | ASSPGRDKSYEQY
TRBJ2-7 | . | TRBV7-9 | ASSSLTRGEQY
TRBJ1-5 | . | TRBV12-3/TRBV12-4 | ASSLAQGIQPQH
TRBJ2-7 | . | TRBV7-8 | ASSLYETGYEQY
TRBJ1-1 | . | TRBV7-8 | ASSTSGIEAF
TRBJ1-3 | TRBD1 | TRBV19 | ASSTAGTGVGNTIY
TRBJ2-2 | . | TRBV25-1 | ASSNGDLNTGELF
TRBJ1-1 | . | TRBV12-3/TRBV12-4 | ASRGFRGTEAF
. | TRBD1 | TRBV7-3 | ASSSGQTSYNEQF
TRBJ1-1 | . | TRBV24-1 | ATSDVNTEAF
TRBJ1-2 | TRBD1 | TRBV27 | ASSQLPGQGANRYGYT
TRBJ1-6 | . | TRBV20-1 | SAAGTHNSPLH
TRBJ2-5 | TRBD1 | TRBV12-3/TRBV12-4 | ASSSYRDREETQY
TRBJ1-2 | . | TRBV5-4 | ASSFRDNYNYGYT
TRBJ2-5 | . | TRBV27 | ASSLQGSEETQY